The present T cell receptor (beta chain) was sequenced within a study of OX40 agonist ivuxolimab in advanced cancers. Turning to the study itself: The dose-escalation cohort was about 86% male, with a mean age of around 60 years, ranging roughly 20 to 90. General observations from the study: Antigen specificity of clonally expanded peripheral T cells was not established. Dosing at 0.1 to 3.0 mg/kg was accompanied by clonal expansion of CD4+ and CD8+ blood T cells by week 6.

V was trimmed by 0 bases and J by 7 bases, leaving 8 bases between them. The germline gives CDR1 WSHSY, CDR2 SAAADI. CDR3 size: 13 residues. Prior autoimmune disease or systemic immunosuppression barred patients. TCRdb's table, derived via immunoSEQ multiplex PCR, lists solely in-frame clones and lacks some. Of roughly 100,000 clones in the sample, 80% to 85% were seen once. To note about this clone: The target antigen is unknown.

The chain has TRBV10-2 and TRBJ2-3, with D perhaps matching TRBD2 (6 bases). The sample in question was CD4+ or CD8+ T cells sorted from blood, obtained in a trial of the OX40 agonist ivuxolimab. This TCR derives from an adult with an advanced solid tumor such as melanoma, head and neck, liver or kidney cancer. CDR3: CASSESAGNTQYF. The CDR3 DNA is TGCGCCAGCAGTGAGTCGGCGGGAAATACGCAGTATTTT.